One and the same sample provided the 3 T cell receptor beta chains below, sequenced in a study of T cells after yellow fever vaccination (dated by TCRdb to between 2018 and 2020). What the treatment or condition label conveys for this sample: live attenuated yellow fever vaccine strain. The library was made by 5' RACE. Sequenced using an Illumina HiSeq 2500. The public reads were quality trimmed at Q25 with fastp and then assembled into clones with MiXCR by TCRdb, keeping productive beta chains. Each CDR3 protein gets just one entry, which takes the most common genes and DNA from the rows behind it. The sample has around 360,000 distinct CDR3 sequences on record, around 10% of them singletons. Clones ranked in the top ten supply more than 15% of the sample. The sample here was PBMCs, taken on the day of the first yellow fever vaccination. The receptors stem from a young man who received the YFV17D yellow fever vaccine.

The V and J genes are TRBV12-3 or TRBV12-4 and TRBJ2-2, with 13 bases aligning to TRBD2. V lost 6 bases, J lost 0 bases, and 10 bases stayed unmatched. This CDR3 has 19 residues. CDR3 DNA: TGTGCCAGCAGCCCGGGACTAGCGGGGAAGATAACGAACACCGGGGAGCTGTTTTTT. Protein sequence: CASSPGLAGKITNTGELFF.

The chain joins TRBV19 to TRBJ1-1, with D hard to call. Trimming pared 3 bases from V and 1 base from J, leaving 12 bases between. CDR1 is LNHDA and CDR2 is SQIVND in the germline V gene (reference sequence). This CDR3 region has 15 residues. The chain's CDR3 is CASSIVGGKNTEAFF. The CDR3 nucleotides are TGTGCCAGTAGTATTGTGGGTGGGAAGAACACTGAAGCTTTCTTT.

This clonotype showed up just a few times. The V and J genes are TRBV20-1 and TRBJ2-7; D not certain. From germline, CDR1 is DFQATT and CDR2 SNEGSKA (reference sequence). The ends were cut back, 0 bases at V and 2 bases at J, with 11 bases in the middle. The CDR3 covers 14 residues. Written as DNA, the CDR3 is TGCAGTGCTAGAGATTCAGTAAGGCCCTACGAGCAGTACTTC. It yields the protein CSARDSVRPYEQYF.